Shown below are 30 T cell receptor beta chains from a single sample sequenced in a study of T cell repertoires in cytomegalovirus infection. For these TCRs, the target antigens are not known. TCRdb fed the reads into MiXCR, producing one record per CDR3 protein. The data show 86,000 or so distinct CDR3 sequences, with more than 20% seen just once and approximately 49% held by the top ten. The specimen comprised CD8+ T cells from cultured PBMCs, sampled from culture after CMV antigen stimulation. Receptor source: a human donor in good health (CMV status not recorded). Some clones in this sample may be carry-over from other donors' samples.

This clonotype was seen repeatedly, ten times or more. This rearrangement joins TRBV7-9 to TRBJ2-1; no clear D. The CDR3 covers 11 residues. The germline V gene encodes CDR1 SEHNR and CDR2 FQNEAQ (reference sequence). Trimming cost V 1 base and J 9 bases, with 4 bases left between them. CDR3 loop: CASSLGGEQFF. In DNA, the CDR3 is TGTGCCAGCAGCTTAGGTGGTGAGCAGTTCTTC.

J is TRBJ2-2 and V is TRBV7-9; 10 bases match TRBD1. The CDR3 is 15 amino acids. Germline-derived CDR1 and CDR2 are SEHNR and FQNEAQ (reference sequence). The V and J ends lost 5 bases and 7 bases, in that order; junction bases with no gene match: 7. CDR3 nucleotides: TGTGCCAGCAGCCCCTGGACAGGGGGTGACGGGGAGCTGTTTTTT. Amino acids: CASSPWTGGDGELFF.

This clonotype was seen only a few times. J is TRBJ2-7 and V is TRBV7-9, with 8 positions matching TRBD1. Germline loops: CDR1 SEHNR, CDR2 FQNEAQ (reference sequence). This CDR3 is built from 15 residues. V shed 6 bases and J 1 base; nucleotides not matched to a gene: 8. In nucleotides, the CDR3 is TGTGCCAGCAGTCAAGGGACAGGCAGATCCTACGAGCAGTACTTC. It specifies CASSQGTGRSYEQYF.

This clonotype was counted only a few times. CDR3 loop: CASSIDLSDNQPQHF. Here the CDR3 DNA reads TGTGCCAGTAGTATAGATCTCAGCGACAATCAGCCCCAGCATTTT. This chain joins TRBV19 and TRBJ1-5; no clear D gene. The CDR3 is 15 residues long. Germline CDR1 and CDR2: LNHDA and SQIVND (reference sequence). Trimming shortened V by 0 bases and J by 3 bases, and 9 bases separated the two germline ends.

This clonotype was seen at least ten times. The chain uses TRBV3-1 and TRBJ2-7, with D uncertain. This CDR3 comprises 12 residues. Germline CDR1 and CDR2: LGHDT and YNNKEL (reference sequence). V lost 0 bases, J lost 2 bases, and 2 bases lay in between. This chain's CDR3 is CASSQDPYEQYF. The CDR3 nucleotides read TGTGCCAGCAGCCAAGATCCCTACGAGCAGTACTTC.

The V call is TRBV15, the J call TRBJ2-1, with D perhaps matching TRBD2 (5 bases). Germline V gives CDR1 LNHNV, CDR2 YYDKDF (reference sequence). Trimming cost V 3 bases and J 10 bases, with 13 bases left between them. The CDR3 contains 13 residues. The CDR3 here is CATSSDREQEQFF. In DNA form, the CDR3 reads TGTGCCACCAGCAGTGATCGGGAACAGGAGCAGTTCTTC. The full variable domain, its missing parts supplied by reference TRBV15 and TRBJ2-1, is DAMVIQNPRYQVTQFGKPVTLSCSQTLNHNVMYWYQQKSSQAPKLLFHYYDKDFNNEADTPDNFQSRRPNTSFCFLDIRSPGLGDTAMYLCATSSDREQEQFFGPGTRLTVL.

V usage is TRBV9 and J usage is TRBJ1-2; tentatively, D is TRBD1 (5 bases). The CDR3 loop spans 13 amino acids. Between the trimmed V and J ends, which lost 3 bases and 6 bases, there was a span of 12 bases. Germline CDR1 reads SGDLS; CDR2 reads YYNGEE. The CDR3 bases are TGTGCCAGCAGCGGCTGGGGGGAGGATGGCTACACCTTC. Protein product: CASSGWGEDGYTF.

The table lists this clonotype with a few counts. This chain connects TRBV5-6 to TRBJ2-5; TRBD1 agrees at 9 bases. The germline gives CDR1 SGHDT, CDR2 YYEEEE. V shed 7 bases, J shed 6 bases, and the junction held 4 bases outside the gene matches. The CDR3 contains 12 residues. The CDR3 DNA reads TGTGCCAGCGAGGGACAGGGACAGACCCAGTACTTC. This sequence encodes CASEGQGQTQYF. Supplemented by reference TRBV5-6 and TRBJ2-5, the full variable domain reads DAGVTQSPTHLIKTRGQQVTLRCSPKSGHDTVSWYQQALGQGPQFIFQYYEEEERQRGNFPDRFSGHQFPNYSSELNVNALLLGDSALYLCASEGQGQTQYFGPGTRLLVL.

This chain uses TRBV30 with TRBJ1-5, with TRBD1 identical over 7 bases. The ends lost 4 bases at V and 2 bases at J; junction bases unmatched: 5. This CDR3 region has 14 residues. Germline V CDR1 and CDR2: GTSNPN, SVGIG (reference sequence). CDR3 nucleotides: TGTGCCTGGACCCAAGGACAGGGCAATCAGCCCCAGCATTTT. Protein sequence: CAWTQGQGNQPQHF.

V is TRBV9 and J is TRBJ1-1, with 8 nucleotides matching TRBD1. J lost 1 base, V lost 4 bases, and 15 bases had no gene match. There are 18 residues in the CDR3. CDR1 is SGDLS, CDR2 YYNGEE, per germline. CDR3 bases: TGTGCCAGCAGCACCCCCAGGACAGGGAGCGGCACGAACACTGAAGCTTTCTTT. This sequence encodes CASSTPRTGSGTNTEAFF.

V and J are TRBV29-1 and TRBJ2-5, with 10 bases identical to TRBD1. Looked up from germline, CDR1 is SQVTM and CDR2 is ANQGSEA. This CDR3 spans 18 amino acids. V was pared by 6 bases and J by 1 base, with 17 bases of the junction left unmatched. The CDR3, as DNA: TGCAGCGTCGCCGGGACAGGGGACCGGGACGGACCCCAAGAGACCCAGTACTTC. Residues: CSVAGTGDRDGPQETQYF.

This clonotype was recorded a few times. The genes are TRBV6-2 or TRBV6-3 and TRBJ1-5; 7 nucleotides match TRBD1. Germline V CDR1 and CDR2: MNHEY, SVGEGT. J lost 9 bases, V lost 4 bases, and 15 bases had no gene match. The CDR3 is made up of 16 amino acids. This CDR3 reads CASSSTIDRDSWPQHF. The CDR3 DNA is TGTGCCAGCAGTTCCACAATCGACAGGGATTCATGGCCCCAGCATTTT.

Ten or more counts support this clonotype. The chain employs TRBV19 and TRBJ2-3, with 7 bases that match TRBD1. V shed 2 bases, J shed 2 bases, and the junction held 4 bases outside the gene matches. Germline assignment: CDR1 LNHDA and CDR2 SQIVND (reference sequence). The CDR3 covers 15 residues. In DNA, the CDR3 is TGTGCCAGTAGTATACGGGACAGCCTCACAGATACGCAGTATTTT. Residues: CASSIRDSLTDTQYF. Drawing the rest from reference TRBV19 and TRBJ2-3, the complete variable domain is DGGITQSPKYLFRKEGQNVTLSCEQNLNHDAMYWYRQDPGQGLRLIYYSQIVNDFQKGDIAEGYSVSREKKESFPLTVTSAQKNPTAFYLCASSIRDSLTDTQYFGPGTRLTVL.

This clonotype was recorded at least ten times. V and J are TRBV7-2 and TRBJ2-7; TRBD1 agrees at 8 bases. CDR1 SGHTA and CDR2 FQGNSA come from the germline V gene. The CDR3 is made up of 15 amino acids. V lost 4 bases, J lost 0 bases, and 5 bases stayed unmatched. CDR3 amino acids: CASSSDRESSYEQYF. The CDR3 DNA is TGTGCCAGCAGCTCGGACAGGGAAAGCTCCTACGAGCAGTACTTC.

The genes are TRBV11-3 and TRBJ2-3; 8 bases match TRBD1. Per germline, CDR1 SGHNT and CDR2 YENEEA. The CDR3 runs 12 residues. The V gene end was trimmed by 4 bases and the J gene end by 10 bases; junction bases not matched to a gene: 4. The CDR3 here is CASSWLTGAQYF. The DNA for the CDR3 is TGTGCCAGCAGCTGGTTGACAGGGGCGCAGTATTTT.

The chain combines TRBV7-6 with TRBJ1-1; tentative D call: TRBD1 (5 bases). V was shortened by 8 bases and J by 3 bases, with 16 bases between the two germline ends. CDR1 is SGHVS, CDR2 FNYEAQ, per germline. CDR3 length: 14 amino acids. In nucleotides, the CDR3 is TGTGCCAGCCGTGGGGGGGGTTGGGACACTGAAGCTTTCTTT. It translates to CASRGGGWDTEAFF.

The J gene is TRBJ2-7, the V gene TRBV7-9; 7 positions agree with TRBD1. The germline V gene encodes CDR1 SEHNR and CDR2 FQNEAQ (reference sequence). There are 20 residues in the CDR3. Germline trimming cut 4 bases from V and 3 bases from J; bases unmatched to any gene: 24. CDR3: CASSSHDSTGSRFKFYEQYF. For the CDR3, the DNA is TGTGCCAGCAGCTCCCACGACTCGACAGGGTCCAGATTCAAATTCTACGAGCAGTACTTC.

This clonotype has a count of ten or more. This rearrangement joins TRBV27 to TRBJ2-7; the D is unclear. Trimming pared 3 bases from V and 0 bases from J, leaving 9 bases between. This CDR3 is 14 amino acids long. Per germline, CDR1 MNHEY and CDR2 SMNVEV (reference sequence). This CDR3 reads CASSLGSSSYEQYF. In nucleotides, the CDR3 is TGTGCCAGCAGTTTGGGCAGTAGCTCCTACGAGCAGTACTTC.

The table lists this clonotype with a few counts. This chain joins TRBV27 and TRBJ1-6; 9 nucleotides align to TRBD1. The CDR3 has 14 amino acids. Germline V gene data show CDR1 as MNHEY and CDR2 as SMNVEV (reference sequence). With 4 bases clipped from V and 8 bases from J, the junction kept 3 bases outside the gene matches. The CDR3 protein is CASSSRDRDSPLHF. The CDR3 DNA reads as TGTGCCAGCAGTTCTCGGGACAGGGATTCACCCCTCCACTTT.

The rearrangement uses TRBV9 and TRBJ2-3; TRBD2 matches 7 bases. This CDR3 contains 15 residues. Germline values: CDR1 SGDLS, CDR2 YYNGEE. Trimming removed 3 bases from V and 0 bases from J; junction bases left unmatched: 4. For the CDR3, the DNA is TGTGCCAGCAGCGCCGGGACTACTAGCACAGATACGCAGTATTTT. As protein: CASSAGTTSTDTQYF.

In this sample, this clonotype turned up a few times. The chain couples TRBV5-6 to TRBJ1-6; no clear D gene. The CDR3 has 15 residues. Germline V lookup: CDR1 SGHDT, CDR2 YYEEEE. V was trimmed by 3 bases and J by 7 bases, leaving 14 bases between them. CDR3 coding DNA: TGTGCCAGCAGCTCAACGAAGGCCGGGAATTCACCCCTCCACTTT. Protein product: CASSSTKAGNSPLHF.

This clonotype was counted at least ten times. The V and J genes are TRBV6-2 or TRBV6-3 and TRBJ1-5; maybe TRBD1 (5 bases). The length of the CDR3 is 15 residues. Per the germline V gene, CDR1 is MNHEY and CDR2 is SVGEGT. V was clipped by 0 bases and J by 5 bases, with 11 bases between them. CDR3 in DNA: TGTGCCAGCAGTTACTCCCCCAGGGAAGATCAGCCCCAGCATTTT. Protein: CASSYSPREDQPQHF.

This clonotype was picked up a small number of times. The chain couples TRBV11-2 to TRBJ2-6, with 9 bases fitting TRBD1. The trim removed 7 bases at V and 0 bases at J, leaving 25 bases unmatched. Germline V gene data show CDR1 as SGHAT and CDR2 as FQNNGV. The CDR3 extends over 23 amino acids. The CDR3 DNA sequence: TGTGCCAGCAACGCAGCCTCCCGGACAGGGGACCCTCTCTGGACCTCTGGGGCCAACGTCCTGACTTTC. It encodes CASNAASRTGDPLWTSGANVLTF.

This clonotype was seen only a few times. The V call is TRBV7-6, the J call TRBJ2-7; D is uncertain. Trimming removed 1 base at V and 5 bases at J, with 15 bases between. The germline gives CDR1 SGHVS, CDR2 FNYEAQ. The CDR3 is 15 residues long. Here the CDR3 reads CASSLGGRQIDEQYF. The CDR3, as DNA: TGTGCCAGCAGCTTAGGCGGCAGGCAAATAGACGAGCAGTACTTC.

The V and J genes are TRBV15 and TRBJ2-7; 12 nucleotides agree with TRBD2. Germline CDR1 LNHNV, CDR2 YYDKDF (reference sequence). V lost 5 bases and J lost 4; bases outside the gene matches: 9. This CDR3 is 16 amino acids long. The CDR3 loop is CATSGKLTSGRYEQYF. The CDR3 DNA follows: TGTGCCACCAGCGGAAAGCTCACTAGCGGGAGGTACGAGCAGTACTTC.

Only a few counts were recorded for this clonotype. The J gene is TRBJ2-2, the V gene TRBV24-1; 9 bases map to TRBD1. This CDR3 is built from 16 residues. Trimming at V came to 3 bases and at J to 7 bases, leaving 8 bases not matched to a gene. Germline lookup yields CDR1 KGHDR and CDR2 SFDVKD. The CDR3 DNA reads TGTGCCACCAGTGATGCCGGACAGGGGCCTATCGGGGAGCTGTTTTTT. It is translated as CATSDAGQGPIGELFF.

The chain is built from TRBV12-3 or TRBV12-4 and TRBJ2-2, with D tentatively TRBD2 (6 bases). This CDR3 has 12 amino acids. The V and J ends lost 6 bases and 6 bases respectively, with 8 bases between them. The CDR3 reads CASSERAGELFF. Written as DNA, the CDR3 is TGTGCCAGCAGCGAGCGGGCCGGGGAGCTGTTTTTT.

CDR3 DNA sequence: TGTGCCAGTAGTATAAGCGGGGATCCCATGAGCGAGCAGTACTTC. Encoded protein: CASSISGDPMSEQYF. This chain joins TRBV19 and TRBJ2-7; 7 nucleotides agree with TRBD2. The V gene end was trimmed by 2 bases and the J gene end by 6 bases; junction bases not matched to a gene: 10. Germline lookup yields CDR1 LNHDA and CDR2 SQIVND (reference sequence). The CDR3 runs to 15 residues.

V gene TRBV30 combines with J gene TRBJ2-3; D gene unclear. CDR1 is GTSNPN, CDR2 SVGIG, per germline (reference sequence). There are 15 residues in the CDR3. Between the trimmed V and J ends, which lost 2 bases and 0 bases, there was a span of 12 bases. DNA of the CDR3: TGTGCCTGGAGTACAGTTGACTCTAGCACAGATACGCAGTATTTT. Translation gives CAWSTVDSSTDTQYF.

The CDR3 region is CASSLYGKDYEQYF. CDR3 nucleotide sequence: TGTGCCAGCAGTTTATATGGCAAGGACTACGAGCAGTACTTC. The chain combines TRBV27 with TRBJ2-7; D unresolved. Germline V lookup: CDR1 MNHEY, CDR2 SMNVEV (reference sequence). The CDR3 totals 14 residues. V lost 1 base, J lost 3 bases, and 10 bases lay in between.